A selection of T cell receptor beta chains follows, all from one sample in a study of T cells after yellow fever vaccination. TCRdb re-analysed the 5' RACE reads in MiXCR, keeping a single row per CDR3 protein. The sample includes 300,000 to 400,000 distinct CDR3 sequences, around 13% of them seen just once. Sequencing was performed on CD4+ T cells sorted from PBMCs, taken 15 days after the yellow fever booster vaccination. Source of these receptors: a man between 18 and 35 years old who received the YFV17D yellow fever vaccine. The conserved cysteine and the conserved F or W are not part of the CDR3 here. Expanded clones are given a class, and other clones once, few, many or no size at all.

abundance: few; v_gene: TRBV3-1; j_gene: TRBJ2-1; CDR3aa: ASQGWTGTYNEQF
abundance: many; v_gene: TRBV7-6; j_gene: TRBJ2-3; CDR3aa: ASSLEGDRGSDTQY
abundance: few; v_gene: TRBV7-9; j_gene: TRBJ2-2; CDR3aa: ASSSGPGQRNTGELF
abundance: NA; v_gene: TRBV2; j_gene: TRBJ1-5; CDR3aa: ASSVGQSNQPQH
abundance: few; v_gene: TRBV24-1; j_gene: TRBJ1-5; CDR3aa: ATSSNRGQPQH
abundance: few; v_gene: TRBV6-5; j_gene: TRBJ1-3; CDR3aa: ASSYFRGNTIY
abundance: NA; v_gene: TRBV20-1; j_gene: TRBJ1-2; CDR3aa: SAKPQGLIYGYT
abundance: few; v_gene: TRBV4-2; j_gene: TRBJ2-3; CDR3aa: ASSQALAGGFNTQY
abundance: few; v_gene: TRBV2; j_gene: TRBJ2-2; CDR3aa: ASSETSRHGELF
abundance: NA; v_gene: TRBV6-5; j_gene: TRBJ1-3; CDR3aa: ASSYGRVKGNTIY
abundance: few; v_gene: TRBV9; j_gene: TRBJ2-2; CDR3aa: ASSVGGGGTGELF
abundance: few; v_gene: TRBV5-1; j_gene: TRBJ2-7; CDR3aa: ASSRGMDQYEQY
abundance: few; v_gene: TRBV7-9; j_gene: TRBJ2-1; CDR3aa: ASSSGNDGQF
abundance: many; v_gene: TRBV7-9; j_gene: TRBJ2-4; CDR3aa: ASTAGVLAKNIQY
abundance: few; v_gene: TRBV27; j_gene: TRBJ1-1; CDR3aa: ASSLSTQGTEAF
abundance: NA; v_gene: TRBV28; j_gene: TRBJ1-3; CDR3aa: ASSASPLSGNTIY
abundance: few; v_gene: TRBV28; j_gene: TRBJ1-5; CDR3aa: ASSLTRQPQH
abundance: many; v_gene: TRBV4-1; j_gene: TRBJ1-4; CDR3aa: ASSQAGATNEKLF
abundance: few; v_gene: TRBV24-1; j_gene: TRBJ2-5; CDR3aa: ATSDPGTSGETQY
abundance: few; v_gene: TRBV4-3; j_gene: TRBJ1-1; CDR3aa: ASSQLIGSGTEAF
abundance: NA; v_gene: TRBV28; j_gene: TRBJ2-2; CDR3aa: ASSFQRGAGELF
abundance: few; v_gene: TRBV4-3; j_gene: TRBJ2-6; CDR3aa: ASSQAGRGGRSGANVLT
abundance: many; v_gene: TRBV5-1; j_gene: TRBJ1-6; CDR3aa: ASSLDEGGSYNSPLH
abundance: few; v_gene: TRBV20-1; j_gene: TRBJ2-1; CDR3aa: SARYSGTYNEQF
abundance: many; v_gene: TRBV29-1; j_gene: TRBJ2-4; CDR3aa: SGQGATNIQY
abundance: many; v_gene: TRBV4-1; j_gene: TRBJ1-2; CDR3aa: ASSQPSTGSYGYT
abundance: once; v_gene: TRBV7-9; j_gene: TRBJ2-2; CDR3aa: ASRRDRTGELF
abundance: NA; v_gene: TRBV7-2; j_gene: TRBJ2-3; CDR3aa: ASSFLGGADTDTQY
abundance: NA; v_gene: TRBV11-2; j_gene: TRBJ1-1; CDR3aa: ASSFRGLRDEAF
abundance: few; v_gene: TRBV3-1; j_gene: TRBJ1-3; CDR3aa: ASSQDNNSGNTIY
abundance: once; v_gene: TRBV7-6; j_gene: TRBJ1-6; CDR3aa: AKLRLMENSPLH
abundance: few; v_gene: TRBV10-3; j_gene: TRBJ2-7; CDR3aa: ASQGGSGGPEQY
abundance: NA; v_gene: TRBV29-1; j_gene: TRBJ1-1; CDR3aa: SVESPIFLLNTEAF
abundance: once; v_gene: TRBV18; j_gene: TRBJ2-3; CDR3aa: ASSHPGTAQY
abundance: many; v_gene: TRBV7-2; j_gene: TRBJ2-2; CDR3aa: ASSLVALGTELF
abundance: NA; v_gene: TRBV5-1; j_gene: TRBJ2-3; CDR3aa: ASSRNPTVTSTDTQY